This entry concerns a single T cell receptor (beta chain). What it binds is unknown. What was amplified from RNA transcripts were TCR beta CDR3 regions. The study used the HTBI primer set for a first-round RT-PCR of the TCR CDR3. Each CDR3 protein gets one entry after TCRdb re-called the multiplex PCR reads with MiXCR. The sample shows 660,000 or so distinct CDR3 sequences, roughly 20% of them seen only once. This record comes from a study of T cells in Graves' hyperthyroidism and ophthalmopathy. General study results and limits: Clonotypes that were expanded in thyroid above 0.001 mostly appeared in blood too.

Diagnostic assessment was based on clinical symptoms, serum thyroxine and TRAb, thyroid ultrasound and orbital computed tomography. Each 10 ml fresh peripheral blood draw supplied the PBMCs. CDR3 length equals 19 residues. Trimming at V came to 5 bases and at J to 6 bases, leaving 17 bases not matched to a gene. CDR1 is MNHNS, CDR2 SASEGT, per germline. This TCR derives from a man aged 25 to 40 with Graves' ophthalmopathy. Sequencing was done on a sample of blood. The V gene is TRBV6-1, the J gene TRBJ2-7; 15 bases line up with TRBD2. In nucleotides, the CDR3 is TGTGCCAGCAGTTATGGAAGACGCCCCGGGACTAGCGGGAGGTTCGAGCAGTACTTC. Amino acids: CASSYGRRPGTSGRFEQYF.